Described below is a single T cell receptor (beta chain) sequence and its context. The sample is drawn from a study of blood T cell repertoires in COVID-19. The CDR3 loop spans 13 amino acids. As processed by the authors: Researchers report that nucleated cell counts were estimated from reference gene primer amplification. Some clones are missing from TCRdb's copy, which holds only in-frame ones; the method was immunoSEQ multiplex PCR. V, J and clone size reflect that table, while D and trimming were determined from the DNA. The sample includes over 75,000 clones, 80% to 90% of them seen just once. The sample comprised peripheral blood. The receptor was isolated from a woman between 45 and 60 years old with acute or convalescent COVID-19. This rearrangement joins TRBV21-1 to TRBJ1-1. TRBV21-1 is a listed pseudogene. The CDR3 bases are TGTGCCAGCAGCAAAGCTGACCAAGGGGGGGGTTTCTTT. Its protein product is CASSKADQGGGFF.